This passage covers 28 T cell receptor beta chains from one sample sequenced in a study of cytomegalovirus exposure and HLA in healthy donors. It was with 60 Vbeta and 13 Jbeta primers that the PCR ran. This table comes from immunoSEQ multiplex PCR, and its TCRdb copy is limited to in-frame clones, with some not included. The sample lists 150,000 or so clones; more than 60% were seen once. Sequencing was carried out using PBMCs. These receptors were obtained from a woman in her forties in good health and CMV-seronegative.

This clone was seen more than once but under ten times. This chain joins TRBV30 and TRBJ1-5; perhaps TRBD1 as D (5 bases). Germline V gene data show CDR1 as GTSNPN and CDR2 as SVGIG (reference sequence). V was cut by 2 bases and J by 0 bases, with 8 bases left in between. The CDR3 sequence is 14 residues long. The CDR3 protein is CAWSWGDSNQPQHF. The DNA of the CDR3 is TGTGCCTGGAGTTGGGGGGATAGCAATCAGCCCCAGCATTTT.

This clone is a singleton in its sample. The chain combines TRBV30 with TRBJ2-1, with TRBD2 identical over 13 bases. The CDR3 totals 17 residues. Germline V gene lookup returns CDR1 GTSNPN and CDR2 SVGIG (reference sequence). Losses at the gene ends were 3 bases for V and 4 bases for J; bases not matched to a gene: 9. CDR3 amino acids: CAWRTSGRIGRYNEQFF. The CDR3 nucleotides are TGTGCCTGGAGGACTAGCGGGAGGATCGGTCGGTACAATGAGCAGTTCTTC.

The chain carries TRBV11-2 and TRBJ1-5; 9 nucleotides agree with TRBD1. V lost 5 bases to trimming and J lost 2 bases; unmatched junction nucleotides: 7. CDR1 is SGHAT, CDR2 FQNNGV, per germline. This CDR3 is built from 16 residues. The CDR3 spells CASSPGQGGGNQPQHF. The CDR3 nucleotides read TGTGCCAGCAGCCCGGGACAGGGAGGCGGCAATCAGCCCCAGCATTTT.

This clone has only a few counts. This sequence joins TRBV5-6 and TRBJ2-1, with D possibly matching TRBD2 (6 bases). Germline V gene sequence: CDR1 SGHDT, CDR2 YYEEEE. Deletions cut 0 bases from V and 2 bases from J, with 12 bases between. This CDR3 region has 16 residues. In nucleotides, the CDR3 is TGTGCCAGCAGCTTGGGTTTTAGCGGTACCTACAATGAGCAGTTCTTC. It encodes CASSLGFSGTYNEQFF.

The chain combines TRBV5-1 with TRBJ2-3, with TRBD1 matching 7 bases. Unmatched junction bases numbered 9, after V lost 0 bases and J lost 5 bases. Germline V gene data show CDR1 as SGHRS and CDR2 as YFSETQ. This CDR3 contains 16 residues. As DNA, the CDR3 is TGCGCCAGCAGCTTGGTTGGGCAGGGGGTACAAGATACGCAGTATTTT. Its protein is CASSLVGQGVQDTQYF.

The V and J genes are TRBV29-1 and TRBJ2-7; TRBD1 matches 7 bases. Germline CDR1 reads SQVTM; CDR2 reads ANQGSEA. The V segment lost 6 bases and the J segment 2 bases; nucleotides outside the gene matches: 4. The CDR3 runs 12 residues. CDR3 residues: CSVGQSTYEQYF. The CDR3 nucleotides read TGCAGCGTGGGACAGTCTACCTACGAGCAGTACTTC.

The chain is built from TRBV5-6 and TRBJ2-1, with TRBD2 matching 11 bases. V was clipped by 0 bases and J by 4 bases; unmatched bases: 9. Per the germline V gene, CDR1 is SGHDT and CDR2 is YYEEEE. The CDR3 covers 18 residues. CDR3 DNA: TGTGCCAGCAGCTTGGCCTTACAGACTAGCGGGATATACAATGAGCAGTTCTTC. It translates to CASSLALQTSGIYNEQFF.

This chain uses TRBV13 with TRBJ2-7, with 9 nucleotides matching TRBD2. The CDR3 spans 15 residues. The germline gives CDR1 PRHDT, CDR2 FYEKMQ (reference sequence). V was pared by 4 bases and J by 2 bases, with 6 bases of the junction left unmatched. The CDR3 coding sequence is TGTGCCAGCAGCTCACAGACTAGCGGCCCCTACGAGCAGTACTTC. Translated: CASSSQTSGPYEQYF.

The chain combines TRBV28 with TRBJ2-1; a weak D match, TRBD1 (5 bases). The CDR3 runs 14 residues. Germline V gives CDR1 MDHEN, CDR2 SYDVKM. Trimming cost V 7 bases and J 9 bases, with 19 bases left between them. The CDR3 nucleotides read TGTGCCAGCATTGACATGGGGCGGCCCAGTGAGCAGTTCTTC. Protein product: CASIDMGRPSEQFF.

The chain combines TRBV11-3 with TRBJ2-7; 7 bases are a match to TRBD2. The V and J ends lost 0 bases and 3 bases, in that order; junction bases with no gene match: 5. CDR3 length: 15 residues. Looked up from germline, CDR1 is SGHNT and CDR2 is YENEEA. The CDR3 DNA follows: TGTGCCAGCAGCTTAGAGGGTTGGGGGGGCTACGAGCAGTACTTC. It yields the protein CASSLEGWGGYEQYF.

The chain links TRBV6-6 to TRBJ1-1; D remains unclear. Trimming left V 5 bases short and J 0 bases short, with 4 bases between. The CDR3 is 12 residues long. The germline gives CDR1 MNHNY, CDR2 SVGAGI (reference sequence). The CDR3 DNA sequence: TGTGCCAGCAGTGTCATGAACACTGAAGCTTTCTTT. Translating gives CASSVMNTEAFF.

J is TRBJ2-1 and V is TRBV11-2; 9 nucleotides match TRBD1. CDR1 and CDR2 (germline): SGHAT, FQNNGV. The V segment lost 5 bases and the J segment 6 bases; nucleotides outside the gene matches: 20. The CDR3 extends over 19 amino acids. This CDR3 is CASSRLPGQGSFVANEQFF. CDR3 nucleotide sequence: TGTGCCAGCAGCAGATTACCGGGACAGGGTTCCTTCGTCGCCAATGAGCAGTTCTTC.

V gene TRBV11-2 combines with J gene TRBJ2-4; perhaps TRBD2 as D (5 bases). The ends were cut back, 5 bases at V and 5 bases at J, with 28 bases in the middle. Germline CDR1 is SGHAT and CDR2 is FQNNGV. The CDR3 has 19 amino acids. The DNA of the CDR3 is TGTGCCAGCAGCCGGAAACCACTCCCAGACAAGCAGAGGGAAAACATTCAGTACTTC. As protein: CASSRKPLPDKQRENIQYF.

CDR3 sequence reads: CASSLGQGYEQFF. CDR3 coding DNA: TGCGCCAGCAGCTTGGGACAGGGTTATGAGCAGTTCTTC. The chain recombines TRBV5-1 with TRBJ2-1; 7 bases align to TRBD1. CDR1 and CDR2 from the germline V gene are SGHRS and YFSETQ. The CDR3 consists of 13 residues. Trimming at V came to 0 bases and at J to 8 bases, leaving 2 bases not matched to a gene.

This clone was recorded only once. Written as DNA, the CDR3 is TGTGCCAGTAGCGGGGTGCACTATGGCTACACCTTC. It translates to CASSGVHYGYTF. V gene TRBV19 combines with J gene TRBJ1-2; D is unresolved. CDR1 LNHDA and CDR2 SQIVND come from the germline V gene (reference sequence). With 6 bases removed from V and 3 bases from J, the gap between germline ends came to 8 bases. The CDR3 spans 12 residues.

This sequence joins TRBV28 and TRBJ1-2; TRBD1 matches 8 bases. The CDR3 has 16 residues. Losses at the gene ends were 2 bases for V and 4 bases for J; bases not matched to a gene: 9. Germline V gene lookup returns CDR1 MDHEN and CDR2 SYDVKM. CDR3 coding DNA: TGTGCCAGCAGTTTAATGGGGACAGGAGGCTCCTATGGCTACACCTTC. Its protein is CASSLMGTGGSYGYTF.

This clone was picked up one time. V and J are TRBV5-6 and TRBJ1-5, with 8 positions matching TRBD1. V was pared by 4 bases and J by 1 base, with 10 bases of the junction left unmatched. Germline CDR1 SGHDT, CDR2 YYEEEE. The CDR3 covers 17 residues. The CDR3 sequence is CASSATGESTSNQPQHF. The CDR3 DNA sequence: TGTGCCAGCAGCGCGACAGGGGAAAGCACAAGCAATCAGCCCCAGCATTTT.

CDR3 coding DNA: TGCGCCAGCAGCTTTTTTTACACAGATACGCAGTATTTT. Its translation is CASSFFYTDTQYF. The rearrangement joins TRBV5-1 to TRBJ2-3; no reliable D call. V lost 2 bases to trimming and J lost 2 bases, with 6 bases between them. Germline CDR1 is SGHRS and CDR2 is YFSETQ. The length of the CDR3 is 13 residues.

V usage is TRBV28 and J usage is TRBJ1-4; no reliable D call. The CDR3 totals 13 residues. CDR1 MDHEN and CDR2 SYDVKM come from the germline V gene. The V gene lost 5 bases and the J gene lost 9 bases, with 13 bases spanning the gap. DNA for the CDR3: TGTGCCAGCAGTCTGCACAAACCACAAAAACTGTTTTTT. Residues: CASSLHKPQKLFF.

The chain couples TRBV5-1 to TRBJ2-1; the D gene is possibly TRBD2 (6 bases). The CDR3 spans 13 residues. Germline-derived CDR1 and CDR2 are SGHRS and YFSETQ. Trimming left V 1 base short and J 9 bases short, with 11 bases between. The CDR3 sequence: CASSLFPEGEQFF. The CDR3 DNA reads TGCGCCAGCAGCTTGTTCCCGGAGGGTGAGCAGTTCTTC.

This clone was counted a few times. This chain connects TRBV2 to TRBJ1-2; D perhaps matches TRBD1 (5 bases). V was trimmed by 7 bases and J by 7 bases, leaving 25 bases between them. Germline V lookup: CDR1 SNHLY, CDR2 FYNNEI. This CDR3 is 16 amino acids long. CDR3 sequence (DNA): TGTGCCAGCACCCACCCAGGAGGGGTTGGGGGGGGTGGCTACACCTTC. It is translated as CASTHPGGVGGGGYTF. The variable domain in full, with the rest retrieved from reference TRBV2 and TRBJ1-2, is EPEVTQTPSHQVTQMGQEVILRCVPISNHLYFYWYRQILGQKVEFLVSFYNNEISEKSEIFDDQFSVERPDGSNFTLKIRSTKLEDSAMYFCASTHPGGVGGGGYTFGSGTRLTVV.

The V gene is TRBV7-8, the J gene TRBJ2-3; D remains unclear. Germline V gene data show CDR1 as SGHVS and CDR2 as FQNEAQ. The CDR3 has 12 amino acids. V gave up 2 bases and J gave up 5 bases, with 5 bases separating them. CDR3 region: CASSLPGDTQYF. The CDR3 DNA is TGTGCCAGCAGCTTACCCGGAGATACGCAGTATTTT.

The V and J genes are TRBV27 and TRBJ1-2; 8 bases line up with TRBD1. The V gene end was trimmed by 7 bases and the J gene end by 7 bases; junction bases not matched to a gene: 14. The germline V gene has CDR1 MNHEY and CDR2 SMNVEV (reference sequence). The CDR3 extends over 15 amino acids. In DNA form, the CDR3 reads TGTGCCAGCACCCATACGACAGGGGCGTTTTCTGGCTACACCTTC. Translated: CASTHTTGAFSGYTF.

The gene calls are TRBV6-5 and TRBJ1-4, with a possible D match to TRBD1 (6 bases). This CDR3 region has 15 residues. The V gene lost 2 bases and the J gene lost 8 bases, with 15 bases spanning the gap. Germline V gene data show CDR1 as MNHEY and CDR2 as SVGAGI. CDR3 loop: CASSYRTVGTEKLFF. The DNA for the CDR3 is TGTGCCAGCAGTTACCGGACAGTGGGGACCGAAAAACTGTTTTTT.

The chain carries TRBV5-1 and TRBJ2-3, with TRBD2 matching over 10 bases. The V segment lost 3 bases and the J segment 2 bases; nucleotides outside the gene matches: 6. Germline assignment: CDR1 SGHRS and CDR2 YFSETQ. This CDR3 contains 16 residues. The DNA of the CDR3 is TGCGCCAGCAGCTCCCTAGCGGGAGTTGTCACAGATACGCAGTATTTT. Amino acid sequence: CASSSLAGVVTDTQYF.

For this clone: Different DNA sequences within this sample yield the same CDR3. The chain uses TRBV7-9 and TRBJ1-1; 8 bases fit TRBD1. The germline gives CDR1 SEHNR, CDR2 FQNEAQ (reference sequence). This CDR3 is 14 amino acids long. The V segment lost 3 bases and the J segment 4 bases; nucleotides outside the gene matches: 4. The DNA for the CDR3 is TGTGCCAGCAGCTTCGGACAGGGTAGCACTGAAGCTTTCTTT. It is translated as CASSFGQGSTEAFF.

This clone showed up just once. The rearrangement uses TRBV5-4 and TRBJ1-2; TRBD1 might be the D (5 bases). This CDR3 contains 17 residues. Trimming pared 0 bases from V and 4 bases from J, leaving 19 bases between. Germline values: CDR1 SGHNT, CDR2 YYREEE (reference sequence). CDR3 sequence reads: CASSLAMDHRTSYGYTF. CDR3 sequence (DNA): TGTGCCAGCAGCTTGGCCATGGACCACAGGACCTCCTATGGCTACACCTTC.

This CDR3 is CASSLVFPSYNEQFF. CDR3 bases: TGTGCCAGCAGCTTGGTGTTTCCGTCCTACAATGAGCAGTTCTTC. The rearrangement uses TRBV5-4 and TRBJ2-1; D gene ambiguous. The CDR3 is 15 residues long. In germline, CDR1 is SGHNT, CDR2 YYREEE (reference sequence). The V end was cut by 0 bases, the J end by 1 base, with 8 bases between.